This TCR beta chain was captured by sequencing in a study of blood T cell repertoires in COVID-19. Profiling relied on immunoSEQ multiplex PCR, and the TCRdb table lists in-frame clones only, not all of them. The profile shows fewer than 350,000 clones, about 85% of them singletons. For recovered donors of Cohort 3, there were two negative PCRs, clearance, or symptom resolution. This clone was detected a few times. V lost 6 bases, J lost 2 bases, and 3 bases stayed unmatched. Germline CDR1 reads ENHRY; CDR2 reads SYGVKD. This CDR3 comprises 13 residues. The source material was PBMCs or T cells enriched from blood (not recorded which). The rearrangement joins TRBV10-3 to TRBJ1-2, with 7 bases aligning to TRBD1. The TCR sequence derives from a woman in her forties or fifties who had recovered from COVID-19. The CDR3 DNA reads as TGTGCCATCAGAGGGACAGACAACTATGGCTACACCTTC. As protein: CAIRGTDNYGYTF.